A single sample gave rise to the 23 T cell receptor beta chains below, sequenced in a study of shared T cell receptors in the human thymus. The protocol was immunoSEQ multiplex PCR, while the TCRdb copy is restricted to in-frame clones and leaves out a portion. The repertoire has approximately 660,000 clones, roughly 90% of them found once; the top ten carry approximately 0.011%. A further study also used this sample, focusing on human thymus T cells.

Sequencing input: thymocytes. These receptors were collected from a boy in the first two years of life with a congenital heart defect.

The V call is TRBV6-5, the J call TRBJ2-5, with 7 nucleotides matching TRBD1. Germline CDR1 is MNHEY and CDR2 is SVGAGI. V was clipped by 0 bases and J by 3 bases; unmatched bases: 7. The CDR3 is 16 amino acids. The CDR3 region has the DNA TGTGCCAGCAGTTACTCCCCGCGACAGGGTAAAGAGACCCAGTACTTC. Translation gives CASSYSPRQGKETQYF.

This chain connects TRBV15 to TRBJ1-1; no reliable D call. CDR1 is LNHNV and CDR2 is YYDKDF in the germline V gene (reference sequence). Deletions cut 0 bases from V and 0 bases from J, with 8 bases between. The CDR3 spans 15 residues. CDR3 in amino acids: CATSREPGMNTEAFF. CDR3 DNA sequence: TGTGCCACCAGCAGAGAGCCAGGCATGAACACTGAAGCTTTCTTT. The variable domain in full, with the rest retrieved from reference TRBV15 and TRBJ1-1, is DAMVIQNPRYQVTQFGKPVTLSCSQTLNHNVMYWYQQKSSQAPKLLFHYYDKDFNNEADTPDNFQSRRPNTSFCFLDIRSPGLGDTAMYLCATSREPGMNTEAFFGQGTRLTVV.

The chain recombines TRBV7-9 with TRBJ2-1; D may be TRBD2 (5 bases). Deletions cut 4 bases from V and 5 bases from J, with 18 bases between. Germline assignment: CDR1 SEHNR and CDR2 FQNEAQ (reference sequence). CDR3 length: 16 residues. CDR3 sequence (DNA): TGTGCCAGCAGCTACCGGACTTATCAACAACACAATGAGCAGTTCTTC. Its translation: CASSYRTYQQHNEQFF.

The rearrangement joins TRBV11-1 to TRBJ2-5; 11 bases agree with TRBD1. Unmatched junction bases numbered 13, after V lost 4 bases and J lost 3 bases. Germline CDR1 and CDR2: SGHAT and FQDESV (reference sequence). The length of the CDR3 is 18 residues. The chain's CDR3 is CASSWNTRPGQGEETQYF. The DNA for the CDR3 is TGTGCCAGCAGCTGGAATACCAGACCGGGACAGGGGGAAGAGACCCAGTACTTC. The full variable domain, in which reference TRBV11-1 and TRBJ2-5 provide the parts outside the CDR3, is EAEVAQSPRYKITEKSQAVAFWCDPISGHATLYWYRQILGQGPELLVQFQDESVVDDSQLPKDRFSAERLKGVDSTLKIQPAELGDSAMYLCASSWNTRPGQGEETQYFGPGTRLLVL.

The chain carries TRBV18 and TRBJ2-3; 9 bases fit TRBD1. CDR1 is KGHSH, CDR2 LQKENI, per germline. The CDR3 loop spans 15 amino acids. After removal of 4 bases from V and 3 bases from J, the junction contained 5 bases not matched to a gene. The CDR3 sequence is CASSLGQGHTDTQYF. As DNA, the CDR3 is TGTGCCAGCTCACTGGGACAGGGACATACAGATACGCAGTATTTT.

The J gene is TRBJ2-5, the V gene TRBV29-1; 10 bases are a match to TRBD2. Germline V gives CDR1 SQVTM, CDR2 ANQGSEA. V lost 7 bases, J lost 1 base, and 3 bases stayed unmatched. The CDR3 is 13 residues long. Here the CDR3 DNA reads TGCAGCGGGCTAGCGGGAGTCCAAGAGACCCAGTACTTC. Translation gives CSGLAGVQETQYF.

V and J are TRBV10-2 and TRBJ1-3; D is unresolved. There are 17 residues in the CDR3. Germline V gene data show CDR1 as WSHSY and CDR2 as SAAADI. Between the trimmed V and J ends, which lost 7 bases and 0 bases, there was a span of 19 bases. CDR3 region: CASKNKGGLSSGNTIYF. The DNA of the CDR3 is TGCGCCAGCAAAAATAAAGGCGGCTTATCCTCTGGAAACACCATATATTTT.

The CDR3 nucleotides read TGTGCTAGTGGTTTGCTGGGAGGCACCTACAATGAGCAGTTCTTC. Protein product: CASGLLGGTYNEQFF. The chain couples TRBV12-5 to TRBJ2-1; tentatively, D is TRBD2 (6 bases). The CDR3 runs to 15 residues. The germline CDR1 and CDR2 sequences are LGHNT and FRNRAP. Trimming pared 2 bases from V and 2 bases from J, leaving 10 bases between.

The V gene is TRBV5-1, the J gene TRBJ2-1; 8 bases map to TRBD1. With 0 bases clipped from V and 3 bases from J, the junction kept 8 bases outside the gene matches. Per germline, CDR1 SGHRS and CDR2 YFSETQ. There are 17 residues in the CDR3. For the CDR3, the DNA is TGCGCCAGCAGCTTGGGGCAGGGGGCCCCGCTCTACAATGAGCAGTTCTTC. Translating it yields CASSLGQGAPLYNEQFF.

The rearrangement joins TRBV4-2 to TRBJ1-2; the D gene is possibly TRBD1 (5 bases). CDR1 and CDR2 from the germline V gene are LGHNA and YNFKEQ. V gave up 6 bases and J gave up 3 bases, with 20 bases separating them. The CDR3 has 16 residues. The CDR3 loop is CASRRTPLPRDYGYTF. CDR3 in DNA: TGTGCCAGCAGGCGCACTCCTCTCCCCAGGGACTATGGCTACACCTTC.

This clone appeared a single time. The V call is TRBV29-1, the J call TRBJ2-1, with 8 bases fitting TRBD2. J gave up 5 bases and V 0 bases, and 15 bases lay outside the gene matches. Germline loops: CDR1 SQVTM, CDR2 ANQGSEA. This CDR3 spans 18 amino acids. CDR3 DNA: TGCAGCGTTGAAGATTACCGGGGTGAGGGACTAGGCGACAATGAGCAGTTCTTC. It codes for CSVEDYRGEGLGDNEQFF.

This rearrangement joins TRBV4-2 to TRBJ2-7, with a tentative D call TRBD2 (6 bases). Deletions cut 3 bases from V and 3 bases from J, with 21 bases between. Germline values: CDR1 LGHNA, CDR2 YNFKEQ. This CDR3 is 17 amino acids long. Here the CDR3 reads CASSHRDSSTAYYEQYF. The CDR3 bases are TGTGCCAGCAGCCACCGGGACTCTTCAACCGCCTACTACGAGCAGTACTTC.

The gene calls are TRBV7-9 and TRBJ2-3; 11 bases match TRBD2. The V and J ends lost 7 bases and 2 bases, in that order; junction bases with no gene match: 8. Germline CDR1 and CDR2: SEHNR and FQNEAQ (reference sequence). This CDR3 comprises 16 residues. This CDR3 reads CASTPLTSGATDTQYF. Here the CDR3 DNA reads TGTGCCAGCACCCCTCTGACTAGCGGGGCCACAGATACGCAGTATTTT.

The genes are TRBV7-9 and TRBJ2-7, with 9 bases that match TRBD2. The CDR3 has 17 residues. Trimming removed 5 bases from V and 5 bases from J; junction bases left unmatched: 16. Germline loops: CDR1 SEHNR, CDR2 FQNEAQ (reference sequence). This CDR3 is CASSSGRSSPVGNEQYF. CDR3 coding DNA: TGTGCCAGCAGCAGCGGGAGGTCTTCTCCCGTGGGTAACGAGCAGTACTTC.

The V and J genes are TRBV6-5 and TRBJ2-7; 9 positions match TRBD2. The CDR3 sequence is 15 residues long. Per the germline V gene, CDR1 is MNHEY and CDR2 is SVGAGI. Trimming removed 2 bases from V and 5 bases from J; junction bases left unmatched: 7. CDR3 sequence reads: CASSYRPSGANEQYF. The CDR3 DNA reads TGTGCCAGCAGTTACAGGCCTAGCGGGGCTAACGAGCAGTACTTC.

This chain connects TRBV2 to TRBJ2-7; the match to TRBD1 covers 9 bases. The CDR3 length is 14 residues. Looked up from germline, CDR1 is SNHLY and CDR2 is FYNNEI. In nucleotides, the CDR3 is TGTACTACCTCCGGACAGGGGTTGGGTGACGAGCAGTACTTC. Translation gives CTTSGQGLGDEQYF.

A single count supports this clone. The chain carries TRBV6-4 and TRBJ1-1; D may be TRBD1 (5 bases). Trimming removed 6 bases at V and 1 base at J, with 15 bases between. The germline V gene encodes CDR1 MRHNA and CDR2 SNTAGT. CDR3 length: 15 residues. In DNA form, the CDR3 reads TGTGCCAGCAGGCGGCGGGGCGACAAGAACACTGAAGCTTTCTTT. The encoded protein is CASRRRGDKNTEAFF.

A few counts support this clone. CDR3 nucleotide sequence: TGTGCCTGGAGCGAGACAGGAGAGAATGAAAAACTGTTTTTT. Protein product: CAWSETGENEKLFF. The chain employs TRBV30 and TRBJ1-4; TRBD1 is a possible D gene (6 bases). The CDR3 totals 14 residues. Germline values: CDR1 GTSNPN, CDR2 SVGIG (reference sequence). The V end was cut by 3 bases, the J end by 5 bases, with 13 bases between.

V gene TRBV6-5 combines with J gene TRBJ1-3; D gene unclear. V lost 6 bases to trimming and J lost 2 bases, with 11 bases between them. The CDR3 is 14 residues long. Germline-derived CDR1 and CDR2 are MNHEY and SVGAGI. The CDR3 DNA follows: TGTGCCAGCAGACGGAGCATCACTGGAAACACCATATATTTT. Protein sequence: CASRRSITGNTIYF.

This clone occurred once. The rearrangement links TRBV9 to TRBJ2-6; no clear D. The CDR3 contains 17 residues. Germline lookup yields CDR1 SGDLS and CDR2 YYNGEE. The V end was cut by 0 bases, the J end by 0 bases, with 10 bases between. In DNA form, the CDR3 reads TGTGCCAGCAGCGTAGATGGGCGTGCCTCTGGGGCCAACGTCCTGACTTTC. Translating it yields CASSVDGRASGANVLTF.

This chain links TRBV6-1 with TRBJ2-7; perhaps TRBD2 as D (5 bases). Germline V CDR1 and CDR2: MNHNS, SASEGT. V was pared by 6 bases and J by 3 bases, with 12 bases between. This CDR3 spans 13 amino acids. In DNA, the CDR3 is TGTGCCAGCAGAGCGTTCGGGGACTACGAGCAGTACTTC. It is translated as CASRAFGDYEQYF.

The chain joins TRBV6-1 to TRBJ1-5; D gene unclear. Trimming shortened V by 1 base and J by 5 bases, and 33 bases separated the two germline ends. Germline-derived CDR1 and CDR2 are MNHNS and SASEGT. CDR3 length: 22 residues. The CDR3 protein is CASSEVSIGGVLNPDPYQPQHF. The CDR3 DNA reads TGTGCCAGCAGTGAAGTATCTATAGGCGGAGTTTTAAATCCCGACCCCTATCAGCCCCAGCATTTT.

V and J are TRBV5-4 and TRBJ2-7; D possibly corresponds to TRBD2 (5 bases). Germline V CDR1 and CDR2: SGHNT, YYREEE (reference sequence). This CDR3 has 13 amino acids. V was pared by 3 bases and J by 6 bases, with 13 bases between. CDR3 coding DNA: TGTGCCAGCAGCTGGGCCGAGGGAACCGAGCAGTACTTC. Protein sequence: CASSWAEGTEQYF.